These 32 T cell receptor beta chains were sequenced from one sample in a study of shared clonotypes between healthy human individuals. Using immunoSEQ multiplex PCR, the repertoire was profiled, and TCRdb retains in-frame clones only, with some absent. The sample yields about 2.3 million clones, 92% seen once. The sample was naive CD4+ T cells from PBMCs. The subset was: CD45RA+ positively selected. The receptor source for this set is a man aged 18-30 years in good health. Some clones in this sample may be carry-over from other donors' samples.

The chain employs TRBV28 and TRBJ2-3; maybe TRBD1 (6 bases). The ends were cut back, 5 bases at V and 2 bases at J, with 14 bases in the middle. The germline V gene has CDR1 MDHEN and CDR2 SYDVKM. The CDR3 contains 15 residues. CDR3: CASSPTQGYTDTQYF. The CDR3 coding sequence is TGTGCCAGCAGTCCGACACAGGGATACACAGATACGCAGTATTTT.

This chain connects TRBV7-8 to TRBJ2-1; 8 bases are a match to TRBD2. Germline-derived CDR1 and CDR2 are SGHVS and FQNEAQ. Trimming removed 5 bases from V and 7 bases from J; junction bases left unmatched: 13. The CDR3 is 16 residues long. CDR3 nucleotides: TGTGCCAGCAGCCTGACAAGCGGGAGTGTTACTAATGAGCAGTTCTTC. This sequence encodes CASSLTSGSVTNEQFF.

The chain employs TRBV6-5 and TRBJ1-6; possible D gene TRBD1, 6 bases. The CDR3 contains 14 residues. CDR1 and CDR2 (germline): MNHEY, SVGAGI. The V gene lost 2 bases and the J gene lost 6 bases, with 8 bases spanning the gap. CDR3 residues: CASSYRGSNSPLHF. As DNA, the CDR3 is TGTGCCAGCAGTTACAGGGGGAGTAATTCACCCCTCCACTTT.

This rearrangement joins TRBV5-1 to TRBJ2-7; 16 bases map to TRBD2. The V gene's germline CDR1 is SGHRS and CDR2 YFSETQ. V lost 4 bases, J lost 6 bases, and 10 bases stayed unmatched. This CDR3 has 17 residues. The CDR3 loop is CASSTDGTSGRVSEQYF. DNA for the CDR3: TGCGCCAGCAGCACGGACGGGACTAGCGGGAGGGTATCCGAGCAGTACTTC. The full variable domain, its missing parts supplied by reference TRBV5-1 and TRBJ2-7, is KAGVTQTPRYLIKTRGQQVTLSCSPISGHRSVSWYQQTPGQGLQFLFEYFSETQRNKGNFPGRFSGRQFSNSRSEMNVSTLELGDSALYLCASSTDGTSGRVSEQYFGPGTRLTVT.

The genes are TRBV11-2 and TRBJ2-1, with D unclear. V lost 0 bases to trimming and J lost 0 bases, with 6 bases between them. Germline V gives CDR1 SGHAT, CDR2 FQNNGV. The CDR3 extends over 15 amino acids. The CDR3 sequence: CASSLDQSSYNEQFF. The DNA of the CDR3 is TGTGCCAGCAGCTTAGACCAGAGCTCCTACAATGAGCAGTTCTTC.

The chain employs TRBV2 and TRBJ2-1; D possibly uses TRBD1 or TRBD2 (5 bases each). The CDR3 loop spans 14 amino acids. Germline loops: CDR1 SNHLY, CDR2 FYNNEI. The ends were cut back, 11 bases at V and 0 bases at J, with 14 bases in the middle. The CDR3 DNA sequence: TGTGCCTCCCTGGGGCTAGCCTCCTACAATGAGCAGTTCTTC. Encoded protein: CASLGLASYNEQFF.

This chain uses TRBV19 with TRBJ1-5; 8 bases are shared with TRBD1. The V segment lost 4 bases and the J segment 0 bases; nucleotides outside the gene matches: 5. Germline lookup yields CDR1 LNHDA and CDR2 SQIVND (reference sequence). The CDR3 has 16 residues. The CDR3 bases are TGTGCCAGTAGTAAAAGACAGGGGTATAGCAATCAGCCCCAGCATTTT. It codes for CASSKRQGYSNQPQHF. Looking up the rest from reference TRBV19 and TRBJ1-5 gives the full variable domain: DGGITQSPKYLFRKEGQNVTLSCEQNLNHDAMYWYRQDPGQGLRLIYYSQIVNDFQKGDIAEGYSVSREKKESFPLTVTSAQKNPTAFYLCASSKRQGYSNQPQHFGDGTRLSIL.

The chain carries TRBV6-6 and TRBJ2-1; D remains unclear. With 5 bases removed from V and 15 bases from J, the gap between germline ends came to 14 bases. Germline CDR1 MNHNY, CDR2 SVGAGI (reference sequence). The CDR3 covers 11 residues. The CDR3 coding sequence is TGTGCCAGCAGTAAACCGGGTCATCGGTTCTTC. Its translation: CASSKPGHRFF.

J is TRBJ2-5 and V is TRBV2; the match to TRBD1 covers 8 bases. CDR3 length: 15 amino acids. The V gene's germline CDR1 is SNHLY and CDR2 FYNNEI. J lost 5 bases, V lost 7 bases, and 12 bases had no gene match. CDR3 in amino acids: CASTKTRTGRETQYF. The CDR3 coding sequence is TGTGCCAGCACGAAAACACGGACAGGGCGGGAGACCCAGTACTTC. The whole variable domain, filled in from reference TRBV2 and TRBJ2-5, reads EPEVTQTPSHQVTQMGQEVILRCVPISNHLYFYWYRQILGQKVEFLVSFYNNEISEKSEIFDDQFSVERPDGSNFTLKIRSTKLEDSAMYFCASTKTRTGRETQYFGPGTRLLVL.

The chain couples TRBV28 to TRBJ2-7; possible D gene TRBD1, 6 bases. Trimming pared 6 bases from V and 3 bases from J, leaving 12 bases between. This CDR3 contains 13 residues. Germline-derived CDR1 and CDR2 are MDHEN and SYDVKM. As DNA, the CDR3 is TGTGCCAGCAGCCCTCAGGGGAACTACGAGCAGTACTTC. Amino acid sequence: CASSPQGNYEQYF.

This chain links TRBV5-3 with TRBJ2-7; D is unresolved. TRBV5-3 is an open reading frame whose function is uncertain. There are 15 residues in the CDR3. With 4 bases removed from V and 3 bases from J, the gap between germline ends came to 17 bases. The CDR3 sequence: CARSRSPRNSYEQYF. DNA of the CDR3: TGTGCCAGAAGCCGCTCACCCCGAAACAGCTACGAGCAGTACTTC.

J is TRBJ2-1 and V is TRBV28; D is ambiguous. This CDR3 comprises 15 residues. Between the trimmed V and J ends, which lost 2 bases and 8 bases, there was a span of 16 bases. Per the germline V gene, CDR1 is MDHEN and CDR2 is SYDVKM. The CDR3 DNA sequence: TGTGCCAGCAGTTTAGCCGGAAGCAAATCCGATGAGCAGTTCTTC. Its translation is CASSLAGSKSDEQFF.

The rearrangement links TRBV5-5 to TRBJ2-3, with a tentative D call TRBD2 (6 bases). Germline CDR1 reads SGHKS; CDR2 reads YYEKEE (reference sequence). V was trimmed by 1 base and J by 2 bases, leaving 17 bases between them. This CDR3 is built from 17 residues. CDR3 sequence reads: CASSLLEGRRNTDTQYF. The CDR3 DNA reads TGTGCCAGCAGCTTGCTGGAGGGGAGGAGAAACACAGATACGCAGTATTTT. Supplemented by reference TRBV5-5 and TRBJ2-3, the full variable domain reads DAGVTQSPTHLIKTRGQQVTLRCSPISGHKSVSWYQQVLGQGPQFIFQYYEKEERGRGNFPDRFSARQFPNYSSELNVNALLLGDSALYLCASSLLEGRRNTDTQYFGPGTRLTVL.

The rearrangement links TRBV29-1 to TRBJ1-1; possibly TRBD1 for D (5 bases). The V end lost 8 bases, the J end lost 3 bases, and 13 bases lay between the germline ends. The CDR3 contains 12 residues. Germline-derived CDR1 and CDR2 are SQVTM and ANQGSEA. CDR3 region: CSPRVADTEAFF. For the CDR3, the DNA is TGCAGCCCCAGGGTCGCGGACACTGAAGCTTTCTTT.

This sequence joins TRBV7-2 and TRBJ1-2; D possibly corresponds to TRBD1 (5 bases). The CDR3 is 13 residues long. The germline V gene has CDR1 SGHTA and CDR2 FQGNSA. Trimming removed 2 bases from V and 5 bases from J, with 9 bases in between. CDR3 loop: CASSLQGPYGYTF. The CDR3 DNA follows: TGTGCCAGCAGCTTACAGGGCCCTTATGGCTACACCTTC.

The chain employs TRBV5-1 and TRBJ1-1; 7 nucleotides match TRBD1. V lost 4 bases and J lost 5; bases outside the gene matches: 14. The CDR3 is 16 amino acids. The germline gives CDR1 SGHRS, CDR2 YFSETQ. As DNA, the CDR3 is TGCGCCAGCAGCGCTACCCCAGGGGGTGTGGGGACTGAAGCTTTCTTT. Protein sequence: CASSATPGGVGTEAFF.

Note on this clone: The sample holds other DNA sequences that translate to the same CDR3. The J gene is TRBJ2-7, the V gene TRBV9, with 7 bases lining up with TRBD2. The CDR3 consists of 14 residues. CDR1 is SGDLS and CDR2 is YYNGEE in the germline V gene. The V and J ends lost 3 bases and 1 base, in that order; junction bases with no gene match: 4. The CDR3 loop reads CASSEGLTSYEQYF. The CDR3 DNA reads as TGTGCCAGCAGCGAGGGACTAACATCCTACGAGCAGTACTTC.

This sequence joins TRBV5-1 and TRBJ2-1; 8 positions match TRBD2. The CDR3 loop spans 15 amino acids. V was pared by 2 bases and J by 4 bases, with 5 bases of the junction left unmatched. Germline lookup yields CDR1 SGHRS and CDR2 YFSETQ. CDR3 bases: TGCGCCAGCAGCTTCAGCGGGAGTAGGTACAATGAGCAGTTCTTC. Translated: CASSFSGSRYNEQFF.

The chain employs TRBV5-1 and TRBJ2-5, with TRBD2 matching over 8 bases. The length of the CDR3 is 16 residues. The ends lost 2 bases at V and 6 bases at J; junction bases unmatched: 12. Germline V gene lookup returns CDR1 SGHRS and CDR2 YFSETQ. The DNA of the CDR3 is TGCGCCAGCAGCTTAAGACCGGGACTAGAGTTAAAGACCCAGTACTTC. Translating gives CASSLRPGLELKTQYF.

J is TRBJ2-4 and V is TRBV19; unclear D gene. CDR1 is LNHDA, CDR2 SQIVND, per germline (reference sequence). V lost 5 bases, J lost 0 bases, and 14 bases lay in between. The CDR3 covers 16 residues. The chain's CDR3 is CASSANRILAKNIQYF. The CDR3 DNA is TGTGCCAGTAGTGCCAACAGAATTTTAGCCAAAAACATTCAGTACTTC.

In DNA form, the CDR3 reads TGTGCCAGCAGTTATTATGGTTCTTACTCGGGCTATGGCTACACCTTC. This sequence encodes CASSYYGSYSGYGYTF. This chain uses TRBV6-6 with TRBJ1-2; D unresolved. Germline-derived CDR1 and CDR2 are MNHNY and SVGAGI (reference sequence). The CDR3 covers 16 residues. Trimming shortened V by 3 bases and J by 4 bases, and 18 bases separated the two germline ends.

The CDR3 coding sequence is TGCGCCAGCAGCCCGCTAGCGGACGCCTACAATGAGCAGTTCTTC. This translates into CASSPLADAYNEQFF. This chain connects TRBV5-1 to TRBJ2-1, with 7 bases fitting TRBD2. The germline V gene encodes CDR1 SGHRS and CDR2 YFSETQ. Trimming cost V 4 bases and J 2 bases; bases outside gene matches: 6. The CDR3 runs to 15 residues.

CDR3 bases: TGCAGCGCCAATTCGGCCAGGGGCTACGAGCAGTACTTC. Translation: CSANSARGYEQYF. The chain uses TRBV29-1 and TRBJ2-7; maybe TRBD1 (6 bases). V was pared by 7 bases and J by 3 bases, with 16 bases between. The CDR3 length is 13 residues. Germline loops: CDR1 SQVTM, CDR2 ANQGSEA.

The chain employs TRBV6-6 and TRBJ2-4; perhaps TRBD1 as D (5 bases). The V end was cut by 6 bases, the J end by 0 bases, with 15 bases between. Germline V lookup: CDR1 MNHNY, CDR2 SVGAGI (reference sequence). The length of the CDR3 is 16 residues. The CDR3 region has the DNA TGTGCCAGCAGGATCGACAGTTCCCTAGCCAAAAACATTCAGTACTTC. Translation: CASRIDSSLAKNIQYF.

The rearrangement links TRBV9 to TRBJ2-5; TRBD2 aligns across 9 bases. Germline trimming cut 0 bases from V and 4 bases from J; bases unmatched to any gene: 10. CDR3 size: 17 residues. CDR1 SGDLS and CDR2 YYNGEE come from the germline V gene. The CDR3 coding sequence is TGTGCCAGCAGCGTAGGGGCTAGCGGGGTGCTAGGAGAGACCCAGTACTTC. Its protein is CASSVGASGVLGETQYF.

The chain couples TRBV7-4 to TRBJ2-2; D is undetermined. V lost 2 bases to trimming and J lost 3 bases, with 19 bases between them. The germline gives CDR1 SGHVT, CDR2 SQSDAQ. This CDR3 is built from 18 residues. The CDR3 reads CASSLSLFCLDDTGELFF. For the CDR3, the DNA is TGTGCCAGCAGCTTATCATTGTTTTGCCTAGACGACACCGGGGAGCTGTTTTTT. The variable domain in full, completed from reference TRBV7-4 and TRBJ2-2, reads GAGVSQSPRYKVAKRGRDVALRCDSISGHVTLYWYRQTLGQGSEVLTYSQSDAQRDKSGRPSGRFSAERPERSVSTLKIQRTEQGDSAVYLCASSLSLFCLDDTGELFFGEGSRLTVL.

This clone showed up just a few times. The chain joins TRBV7-9 to TRBJ1-2; D gene unclear. The CDR3 has 12 amino acids. Trimming left V 5 bases short and J 1 base short, with 5 bases between. Germline assignment: CDR1 SEHNR and CDR2 FQNEAQ (reference sequence). The DNA of the CDR3 is TGTGCCAGCAGCGGGAGTAACTATGGCTACACCTTC. As protein: CASSGSNYGYTF.

V gene TRBV29-1 combines with J gene TRBJ2-2; no definite D call. V was trimmed by 0 bases and J by 0 bases, leaving 8 bases between them. The V gene's germline CDR1 is SQVTM and CDR2 ANQGSEA. This CDR3 contains 15 residues. CDR3 DNA sequence: TGCAGCGTTGAAGACGGAGCCGCGAACACCGGGGAGCTGTTTTTT. Protein sequence: CSVEDGAANTGELFF.

In this sample, this clone turned up many times. Within the sample, other DNA sequences also encode this same CDR3. The chain employs TRBV19 and TRBJ2-6, with D unclear. The CDR3 length is 15 residues. The germline V gene encodes CDR1 LNHDA and CDR2 SQIVND (reference sequence). The V end was cut by 2 bases, the J end by 2 bases, with 7 bases between. The CDR3 coding sequence is TGTGCCAGTAGTATAACACCGCCTGGGGCCAACGTCCTGACTTTC. Its protein product is CASSITPPGANVLTF. The complete variable domain, with remaining parts taken from reference TRBV19 and TRBJ2-6, reads DGGITQSPKYLFRKEGQNVTLSCEQNLNHDAMYWYRQDPGQGLRLIYYSQIVNDFQKGDIAEGYSVSREKKESFPLTVTSAQKNPTAFYLCASSITPPGANVLTFGAGSRLTVL.

This clone has a single count. The genes are TRBV27 and TRBJ1-1; D may be TRBD1 (5 bases). The CDR3 has 13 residues. Between the trimmed V and J ends, which lost 2 bases and 5 bases, there was a span of 9 bases. In germline, CDR1 is MNHEY, CDR2 SMNVEV (reference sequence). The CDR3 region is CASSLQGRTEAFF. In DNA form, the CDR3 reads TGTGCCAGCAGTTTACAGGGTCGGACTGAAGCTTTCTTT.

The rearrangement links TRBV18 to TRBJ1-5, with D possibly being TRBD1 (5 bases). Trimming removed 3 bases at V and 7 bases at J, with 16 bases between. Germline CDR1 and CDR2: KGHSH and LQKENI. The CDR3 spans 15 residues. This CDR3 reads CASSPSVRVEQPQHF. The CDR3 bases are TGTGCCAGCTCACCCAGCGTCAGGGTGGAACAGCCCCAGCATTTT.

The chain recombines TRBV4-3 with TRBJ2-1, with D hard to call. This CDR3 is 16 amino acids long. Trimming removed 3 bases at V and 0 bases at J, with 12 bases between. CDR1 is LGHNA and CDR2 is YSLEER in the germline V gene. The CDR3 bases are TGCGCCAGCAGCCACGATGTTTCAGGCTCCTACAATGAGCAGTTCTTC. It codes for CASSHDVSGSYNEQFF.